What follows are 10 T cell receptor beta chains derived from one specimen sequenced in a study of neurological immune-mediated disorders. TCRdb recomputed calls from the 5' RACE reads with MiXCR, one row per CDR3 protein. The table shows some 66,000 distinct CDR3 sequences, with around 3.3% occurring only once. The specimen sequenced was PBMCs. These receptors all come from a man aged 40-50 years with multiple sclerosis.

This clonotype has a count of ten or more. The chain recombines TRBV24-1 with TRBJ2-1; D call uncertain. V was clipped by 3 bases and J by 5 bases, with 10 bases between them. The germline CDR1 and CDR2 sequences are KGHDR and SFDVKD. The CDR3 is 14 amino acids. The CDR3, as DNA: TGTGCCACCAGTGATCCTCTGAGAGACAATGAGCAGTTCTTC. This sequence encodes CATSDPLRDNEQFF.

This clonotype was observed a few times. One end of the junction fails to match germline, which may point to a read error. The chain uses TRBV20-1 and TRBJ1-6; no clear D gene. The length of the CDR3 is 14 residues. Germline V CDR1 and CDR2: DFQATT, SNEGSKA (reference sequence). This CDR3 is CSASDLDGFSTLNF. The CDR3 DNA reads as TGCAGTGCCTCGGACCTGGACGGGTTCTCAACCCTCAACTTT.

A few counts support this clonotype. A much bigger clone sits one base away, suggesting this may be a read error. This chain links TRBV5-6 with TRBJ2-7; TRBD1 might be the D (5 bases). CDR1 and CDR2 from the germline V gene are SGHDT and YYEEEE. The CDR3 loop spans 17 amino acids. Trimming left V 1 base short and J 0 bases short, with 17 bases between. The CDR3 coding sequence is TGTGCCAGCAGCTTGTACCGGACATCCATTATCTCCTACGAGCAGTACTTC. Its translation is CASSLYRTSIISYEQYF.

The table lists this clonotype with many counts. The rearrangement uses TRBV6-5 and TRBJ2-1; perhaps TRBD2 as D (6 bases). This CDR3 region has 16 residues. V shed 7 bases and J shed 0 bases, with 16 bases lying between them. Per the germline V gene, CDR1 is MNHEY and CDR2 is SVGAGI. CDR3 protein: CASTHGGSDSYNEQFF. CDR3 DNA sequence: TGTGCCAGCACCCACGGGGGTAGCGACTCCTACAATGAGCAGTTCTTC.

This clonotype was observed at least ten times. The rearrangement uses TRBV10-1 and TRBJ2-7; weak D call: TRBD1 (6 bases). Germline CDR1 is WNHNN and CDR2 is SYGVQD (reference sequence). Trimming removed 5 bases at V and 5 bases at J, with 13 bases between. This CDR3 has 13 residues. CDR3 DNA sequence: TGCGCCAGCAGTAGGGACAACTACGACGAGCAGTACTTC. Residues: CASSRDNYDEQYF.

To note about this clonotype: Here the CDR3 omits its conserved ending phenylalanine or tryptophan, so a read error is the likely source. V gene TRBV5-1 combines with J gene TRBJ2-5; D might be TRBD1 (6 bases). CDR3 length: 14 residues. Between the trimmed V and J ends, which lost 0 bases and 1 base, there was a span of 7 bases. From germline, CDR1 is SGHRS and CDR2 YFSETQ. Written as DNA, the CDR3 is TGCGCCAGCAGCTTGGGGACAGTCCAAGAGACCCAGTACAAC. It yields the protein CASSLGTVQETQYN.

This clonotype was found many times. In DNA form, the CDR3 reads TGCGCCAGCAGCCAACAGGGCTCTAACACTGAAGCTTTCTTT. Amino acid sequence: CASSQQGSNTEAFF. The rearrangement links TRBV5-1 to TRBJ1-1, with D tentatively TRBD1 (6 bases). Trimming took 4 bases from V and 2 from J, leaving 12 bases between them. Germline V lookup: CDR1 SGHRS, CDR2 YFSETQ. CDR3 length: 14 amino acids.

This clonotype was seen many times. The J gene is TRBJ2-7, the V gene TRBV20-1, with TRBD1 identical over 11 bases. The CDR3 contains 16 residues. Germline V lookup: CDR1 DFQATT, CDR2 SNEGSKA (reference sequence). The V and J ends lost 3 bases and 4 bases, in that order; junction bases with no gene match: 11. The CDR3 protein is CSASDQSGTGGYEQYF. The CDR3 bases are TGCAGTGCTAGTGACCAATCCGGGACAGGGGGGTACGAGCAGTACTTC.

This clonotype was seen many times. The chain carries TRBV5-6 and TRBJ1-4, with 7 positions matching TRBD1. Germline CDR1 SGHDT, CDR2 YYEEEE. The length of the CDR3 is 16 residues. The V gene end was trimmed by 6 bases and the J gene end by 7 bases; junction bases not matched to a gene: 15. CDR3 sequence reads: CASTLTGTARAEKLFF. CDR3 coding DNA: TGTGCCAGCACCTTAACCGGGACAGCTAGGGCTGAAAAACTGTTTTTT.

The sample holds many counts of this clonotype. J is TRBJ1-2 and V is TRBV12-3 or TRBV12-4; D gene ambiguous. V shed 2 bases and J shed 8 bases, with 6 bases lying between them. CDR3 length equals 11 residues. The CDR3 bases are TGTGCCAGCAGTTTATGGCCCGGCTACACCTTC. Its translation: CASSLWPGYTF.